This T cell receptor beta chain was retrieved from a study of cytomegalovirus exposure and HLA in healthy donors (dated by TCRdb to about 2017). Study-wide context: The 650 to 800 repertoires of the first cohort and the 120 validation repertoires were produced on the same platform, according to a later analysis. The study aimed to test whether cataloging public T cell receptors could reveal signatures of past pathogen exposure. In addition to the first cohort of hundreds of subjects, a separate validation cohort of approximately 130 different subjects was used. High-throughput TCR immunosequencing, statistical association of individual TCRs with disease status, and machine learning were combined to predict cytomegalovirus infection status. Beyond this particular receptor, the publication reports: Most TCR sequences were seen in very few donors, while some public TCRs were found in many individuals. A few of the identified cytomegalovirus-associated TCR beta chains were confirmed in vitro to be specific for cytomegalovirus antigens. It was suggested by the authors that the approach could potentially be generalized to other disease states and immunological phenotypes. A later analysis had no HLA typing for the validation cohort, so co-occurrence there was scored across all 110 or so repertoires. A later analysis found that TCRs clustered in the first cohort also tended to co-occur in the 120 validation repertoires, with just under 95% of cluster scores above 0. Cytomegalovirus status was reported to be diagnosed by the classifier with high specificity and sensitivity in both the original and validation cohorts. A total of 150 or so TCR beta chains were listed by the study as associated with cytomegalovirus.

The method behind the library was the immunoSEQ multiplex PCR assay. The authors processed their data as follows. A statistical classification framework was built to diagnose cytomegalovirus status from the catalog of TCR beta chain sequences. In its TCRdb copy, this immuneACCESS table keeps in-frame sequences only and misses some clones. Where compared with another copy, unresolved V genes explain less than half of these, and the others have no known cause. D and trimming were read from the DNA, whereas the V and J calls and clone size are those reported in that table. Recorded for this sample are about 160,000 clones; about 90% of them occurred a single time. 4.2% of the sample is in the top ten clones. Points on this clone: The target of this receptor is not known. Base quality data are lacking; no much larger clone is found one base away.

Separate from the approximately 700-subject first cohort, the validation cohort of roughly 120 subjects was the group to which the donors belonged. As encoded in the germline V gene, CDR1 is SQVTM while CDR2 is ANQGSEA. From cysteine to phenylalanine, the CDR3 is 13 amino acids long. The sequence is cut down to CDR3 DNA, 39 bases in frame from base 1. V was cut back by 5 bases and J by 0 bases, leaving a gap of 11 bases between them. Source material: PBMCs. The chain was built from TRBV29-1 and TRBJ2-7; the D gene assignment is ambiguous. This receptor was identified in a young man in good health and CMV-seropositive. The CDR3: CSVFSDTSYEQYF. The nucleotide sequence reads as follows: TGCAGCGTTTTCAGTGACACCTCCTACGAGCAGTACTTC.